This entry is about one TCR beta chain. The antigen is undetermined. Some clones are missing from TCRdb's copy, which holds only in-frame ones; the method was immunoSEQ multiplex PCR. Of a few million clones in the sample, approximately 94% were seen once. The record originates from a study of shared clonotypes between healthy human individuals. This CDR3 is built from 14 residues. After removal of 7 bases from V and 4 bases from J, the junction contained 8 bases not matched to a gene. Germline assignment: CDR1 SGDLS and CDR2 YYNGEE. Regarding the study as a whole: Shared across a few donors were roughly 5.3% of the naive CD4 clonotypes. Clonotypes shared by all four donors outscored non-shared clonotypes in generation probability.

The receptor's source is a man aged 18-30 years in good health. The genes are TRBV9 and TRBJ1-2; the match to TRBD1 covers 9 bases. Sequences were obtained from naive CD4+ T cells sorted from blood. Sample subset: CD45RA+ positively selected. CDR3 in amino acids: CASGGTGLGYGYTF. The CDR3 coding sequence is TGTGCCAGCGGGGGGACAGGGCTGGGCTATGGCTACACCTTC.